Listed below are T cell receptor beta chains from one sample, sequenced in a study of patients and donors after allogeneic stem cell transplantation. TCRdb independently ran MiXCR on the RT-PCR reads; one entry per CDR3 protein. The sample carries approximately 27,000 distinct CDR3 sequences, 7.5% to 9% recorded once. Specimen: blood, either unsorted or a sorted T cell fraction (not recorded which). The receptors derive from a human donor who was either an allogeneic HSCT recipient or a stem cell or donor lymphocyte infusion donor (not recorded which). It is not recorded whose cells these are; they may come from a transplant donor. Both conserved end residues are part of each CDR3. D genes are given only for firm matches. Clone size is stated in some rows and not others, as once, few, many or a class when expanded.

V gene,clone size,D gene,J gene,CDR3 protein,CDR3 DNA
TRBV2,many,-,TRBJ1-5,CASRNSGTRNQPQHF,TGTGCCAGCAGGAACTCCGGGACACGAAATCAGCCCCAGCATTTT
TRBV11-2,many,-,TRBJ2-1,CASSLSGWNEQFF,TGTGCCAGCAGCCTGTCCGGGTGGAATGAGCAGTTCTTC
TRBV3-1,few,-,TRBJ2-3,CASSHMGRPRDTQYF,TGTGCCAGCAGCCACATGGGACGCCCGCGGGATACGCAGTATTTT
TRBV28,many,TRBD2,TRBJ2-5,CASSPTGLAGSQETQYF,TGTGCCAGCAGTCCCACCGGACTAGCGGGATCCCAAGAGACCCAGTACTTC
TRBV7-9,many,TRBD1,TRBJ1-4,CASSLTSGTVNEKLFF,TGTGCCAGCAGCCTGACGTCCGGGACAGTGAATGAAAAACTGTTTTTT
TRBV19,few,TRBD2,TRBJ2-2,CASSIASGRAFFTGELFF,TGTGCCAGTAGTATAGCTAGCGGGAGGGCCTTTTTCACCGGGGAGCTGTTTTTT
TRBV6-1,many,TRBD1,TRBJ1-1,CASRGGQRNTEAFF,TGTGCCAGCAGGGGGGGACAGAGGAACACTGAAGCTTTCTTT
TRBV5-6,-,TRBD1,TRBJ1-2,CASSYRDREVGGYGYTF,TGTGCCAGCAGCTACCGGGACAGGGAAGTGGGAGGCTATGGCTACACCTTC
TRBV5-6,few,-,TRBJ2-3,CASSFDWGTDTQYF,TGTGCCAGCAGCTTCGATTGGGGGACAGATACGCAGTATTTT
TRBV6-1,-,TRBD1,TRBJ1-5,CATQGTARGPQHF,TGTGCCACCCAAGGGACAGCGCGGGGGCCCCAGCATTTT
TRBV7-9,-,TRBD1,TRBJ2-2,CASSFRSGGTGELFF,TGTGCCAGCAGCTTTCGGTCAGGGGGCACCGGGGAGCTGTTTTTT
TRBV3-1,-,-,TRBJ2-5,CASAPREAGTQYF,TGTGCCAGCGCACCGAGGGAGGCCGGGACCCAGTACTTC
TRBV24-1,many,-,TRBJ1-5,CATSDPQPQHF,TGTGCCACCAGTGATCCTCAGCCCCAGCATTTT
TRBV11-1,once,TRBD2,TRBJ2-7,CASSLRGPGLAGGLSYEQYF,TGTGCCAGCAGCTTAAGGGGTCCGGGACTAGCGGGGGGACTCTCCTACGAGCAGTACTTC
TRBV7-9,-,-,TRBJ2-7,CASSLTEGVFYEQYF,TGTGCCAGCAGCTTGACTGAGGGGGTATTCTACGAGCAGTACTTC
TRBV11-2,many,-,TRBJ2-1,CASSFGVNNEQFF,TGTGCCAGCAGCTTCGGGGTTAACAATGAGCAGTTCTTC
TRBV7-6,medium-sized,-,TRBJ2-1,CASSLGMVGNEQFF,TGTGCCAGCAGCTTGGGCATGGTCGGCAATGAGCAGTTCTTC
TRBV5-1,-,-,TRBJ2-2,CASSLAEGGGELFF,TGCGCCAGCAGCTTAGCGGAGGGCGGAGGGGAGCTGTTTTTT
TRBV20-1,-,-,TRBJ1-3,CSARDRTAGNTIYF,TGCAGTGCTAGAGATCGGACGGCTGGAAACACCATATATTTT
TRBV11-2,-,TRBD2,TRBJ2-7,CASSLERASGRYEQYF,TGTGCCAGCAGCTTAGAGAGGGCTAGCGGGAGGTACGAGCAGTACTTC